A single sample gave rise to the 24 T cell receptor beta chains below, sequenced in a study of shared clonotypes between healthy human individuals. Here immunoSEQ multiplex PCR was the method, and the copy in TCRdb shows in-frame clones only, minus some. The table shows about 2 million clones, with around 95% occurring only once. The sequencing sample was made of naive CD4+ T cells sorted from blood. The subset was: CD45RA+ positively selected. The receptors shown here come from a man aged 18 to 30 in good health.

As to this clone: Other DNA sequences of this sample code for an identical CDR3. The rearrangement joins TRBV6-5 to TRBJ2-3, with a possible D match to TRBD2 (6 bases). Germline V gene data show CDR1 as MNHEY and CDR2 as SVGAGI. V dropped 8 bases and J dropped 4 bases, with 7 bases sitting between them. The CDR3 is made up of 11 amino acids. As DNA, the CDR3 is TGTGCCAGCCGGAGGGCAGATACGCAGTATTTT. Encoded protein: CASRRADTQYF.

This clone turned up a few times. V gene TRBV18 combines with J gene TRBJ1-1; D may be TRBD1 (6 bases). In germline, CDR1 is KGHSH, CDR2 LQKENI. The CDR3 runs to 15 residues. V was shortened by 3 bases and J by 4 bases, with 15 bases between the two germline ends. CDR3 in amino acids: CASSPEGGRFTEAFF. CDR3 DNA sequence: TGTGCCAGCTCACCCGAGGGGGGGAGGTTCACTGAAGCTTTCTTT.

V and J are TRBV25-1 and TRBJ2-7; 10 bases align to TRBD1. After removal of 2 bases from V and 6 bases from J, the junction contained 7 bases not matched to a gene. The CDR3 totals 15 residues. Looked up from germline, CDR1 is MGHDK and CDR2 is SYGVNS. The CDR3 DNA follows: TGTGCCAGCAGTGAAGACCGACAGGGGGCTATCGAGCAGTACTTC. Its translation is CASSEDRQGAIEQYF.

As DNA, the CDR3 is TGTGCCAGCTCTCCCGGACAGGTTGCAAACACCATATATTTT. It is translated as CASSPGQVANTIYF. This chain uses TRBV18 with TRBJ1-3; 7 bases map to TRBD1. The CDR3 runs 14 residues. Per the germline V gene, CDR1 is KGHSH and CDR2 is LQKENI. The trim removed 6 bases at V and 6 bases at J, leaving 8 bases unmatched.

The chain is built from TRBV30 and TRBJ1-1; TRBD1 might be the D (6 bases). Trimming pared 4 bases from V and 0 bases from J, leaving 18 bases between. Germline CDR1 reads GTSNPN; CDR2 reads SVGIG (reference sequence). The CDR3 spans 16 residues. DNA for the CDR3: TGTGCCTGGATAAGGCAGGGGATCCTCATGAACACTGAAGCTTTCTTT. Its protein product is CAWIRQGILMNTEAFF.

CDR3 protein: CASSFRERDSPLHF. DNA of the CDR3: TGTGCCAGCAGCTTCCGGGAACGGGATTCACCCCTCCACTTT. This chain links TRBV5-4 with TRBJ1-6; D not resolved. The CDR3 length is 14 residues. Deletions cut 2 bases from V and 8 bases from J, with 11 bases between. The germline gives CDR1 SGHNT, CDR2 YYREEE (reference sequence).

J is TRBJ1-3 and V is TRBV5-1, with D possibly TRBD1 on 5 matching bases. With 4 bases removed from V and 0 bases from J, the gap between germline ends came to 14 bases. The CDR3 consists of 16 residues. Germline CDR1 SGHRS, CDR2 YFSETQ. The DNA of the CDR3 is TGCGCCAGCAGCCCGGGACTTACTAGCTCTGGAAACACCATATATTTT. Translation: CASSPGLTSSGNTIYF. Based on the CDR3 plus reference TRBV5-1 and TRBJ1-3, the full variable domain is KAGVTQTPRYLIKTRGQQVTLSCSPISGHRSVSWYQQTPGQGLQFLFEYFSETQRNKGNFPGRFSGRQFSNSRSEMNVSTLELGDSALYLCASSPGLTSSGNTIYFGEGSWLTVV.

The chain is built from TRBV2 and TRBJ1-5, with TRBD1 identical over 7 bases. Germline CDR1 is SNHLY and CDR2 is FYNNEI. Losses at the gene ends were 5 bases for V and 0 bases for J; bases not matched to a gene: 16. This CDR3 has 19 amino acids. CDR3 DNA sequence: TGTGCCAGCAGTAATGGACCCAGGCCGGGACAGATTAGCAATCAGCCCCAGCATTTT. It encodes CASSNGPRPGQISNQPQHF.

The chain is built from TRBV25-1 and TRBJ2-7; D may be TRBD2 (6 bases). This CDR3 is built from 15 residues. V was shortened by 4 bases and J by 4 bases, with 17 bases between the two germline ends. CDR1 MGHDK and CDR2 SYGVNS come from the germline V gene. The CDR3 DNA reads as TGTGCCAGCAGTGCTACGGGACTTCAACGGTACGAGCAGTACTTC. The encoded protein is CASSATGLQRYEQYF.

CDR3 sequence: CASSEAGTRDSPLHF. CDR3 bases: TGTGCCAGCAGTGAAGCGGGGACTCGTGATTCACCCCTCCACTTT. The chain carries TRBV6-1 and TRBJ1-6; possibly TRBD1 for D (5 bases). Germline V CDR1 and CDR2: MNHNS, SASEGT. The CDR3 covers 15 residues. Trimming removed 0 bases from V and 8 bases from J, with 11 bases in between.

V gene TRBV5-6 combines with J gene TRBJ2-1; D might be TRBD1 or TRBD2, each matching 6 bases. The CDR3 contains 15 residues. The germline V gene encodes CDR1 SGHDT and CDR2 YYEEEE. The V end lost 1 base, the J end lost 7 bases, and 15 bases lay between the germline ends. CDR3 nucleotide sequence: TGTGCCAGCAGCTTGCGTAGCAGGGGAGGAAATGAGCAGTTCTTC. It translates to CASSLRSRGGNEQFF.

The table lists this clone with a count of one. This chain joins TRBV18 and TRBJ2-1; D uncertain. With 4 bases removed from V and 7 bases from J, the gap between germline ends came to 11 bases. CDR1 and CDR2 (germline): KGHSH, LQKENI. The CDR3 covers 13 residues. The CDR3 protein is CASSLGRENEQFF. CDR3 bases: TGTGCCAGCTCACTCGGTCGCGAGAATGAGCAGTTCTTC.

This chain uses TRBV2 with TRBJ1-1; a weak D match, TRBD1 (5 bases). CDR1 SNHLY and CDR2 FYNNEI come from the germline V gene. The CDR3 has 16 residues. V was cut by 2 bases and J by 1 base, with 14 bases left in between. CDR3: CASSESWAGKNTEAFF. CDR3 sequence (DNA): TGTGCCAGCAGTGAAAGTTGGGCAGGGAAGAACACTGAAGCTTTCTTT.

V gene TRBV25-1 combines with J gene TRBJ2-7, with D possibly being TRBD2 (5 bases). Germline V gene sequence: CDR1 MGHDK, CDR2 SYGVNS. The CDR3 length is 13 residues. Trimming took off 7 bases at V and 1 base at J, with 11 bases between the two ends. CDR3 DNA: TGTGCCAGCATGAGGGAACTTTCCTACGAGCAGTACTTC. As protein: CASMRELSYEQYF.

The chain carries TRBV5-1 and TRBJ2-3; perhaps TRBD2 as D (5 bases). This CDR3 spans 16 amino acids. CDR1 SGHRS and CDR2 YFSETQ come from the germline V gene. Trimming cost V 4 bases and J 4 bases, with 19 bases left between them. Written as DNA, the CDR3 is TGCGCCAGCAGCGCTGCCTTAGCCGGAGGCCCAGATACGCAGTATTTT. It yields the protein CASSAALAGGPDTQYF.

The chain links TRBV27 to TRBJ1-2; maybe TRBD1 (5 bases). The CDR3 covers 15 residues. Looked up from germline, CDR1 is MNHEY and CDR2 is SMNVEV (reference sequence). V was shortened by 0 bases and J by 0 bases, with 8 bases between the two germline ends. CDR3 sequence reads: CASSLSGTANYGYTF. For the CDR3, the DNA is TGTGCCAGCAGTTTATCAGGGACCGCTAACTATGGCTACACCTTC.

CDR3 nucleotides: TGTGCCAGCAGTCGGGACAGAAATCAGCCCCAGCATTTT. Protein sequence: CASSRDRNQPQHF. The J gene is TRBJ1-5, the V gene TRBV13; TRBD1 matches at 7 bases. With 6 bases clipped from V and 4 bases from J, the junction kept 3 bases outside the gene matches. This CDR3 region has 13 residues. Germline V gives CDR1 PRHDT, CDR2 FYEKMQ (reference sequence).

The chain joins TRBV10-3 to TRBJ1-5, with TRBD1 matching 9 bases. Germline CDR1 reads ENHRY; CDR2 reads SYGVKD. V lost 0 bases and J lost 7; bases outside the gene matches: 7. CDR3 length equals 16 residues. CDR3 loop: CAISESGQGIGQPQHF. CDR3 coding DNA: TGTGCCATCAGTGAGTCGGGACAGGGTATAGGGCAGCCCCAGCATTTT.

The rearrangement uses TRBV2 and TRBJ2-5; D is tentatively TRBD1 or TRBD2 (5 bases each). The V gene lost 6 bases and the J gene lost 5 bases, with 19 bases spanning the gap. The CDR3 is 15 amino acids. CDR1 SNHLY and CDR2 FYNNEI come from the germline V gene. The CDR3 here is CASSKETVGEETQYF. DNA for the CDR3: TGTGCCAGCAGCAAAGAGACCGTGGGGGAGGAGACCCAGTACTTC. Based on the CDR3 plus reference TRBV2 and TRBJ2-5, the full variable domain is EPEVTQTPSHQVTQMGQEVILRCVPISNHLYFYWYRQILGQKVEFLVSFYNNEISEKSEIFDDQFSVERPDGSNFTLKIRSTKLEDSAMYFCASSKETVGEETQYFGPGTRLLVL.

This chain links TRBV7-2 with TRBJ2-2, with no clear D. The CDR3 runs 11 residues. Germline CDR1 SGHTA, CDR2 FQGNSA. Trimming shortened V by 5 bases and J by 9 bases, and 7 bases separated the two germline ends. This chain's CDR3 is CASSLKRELFF. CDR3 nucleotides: TGTGCCAGCAGCCTGAAGAGGGAGCTGTTTTTT.

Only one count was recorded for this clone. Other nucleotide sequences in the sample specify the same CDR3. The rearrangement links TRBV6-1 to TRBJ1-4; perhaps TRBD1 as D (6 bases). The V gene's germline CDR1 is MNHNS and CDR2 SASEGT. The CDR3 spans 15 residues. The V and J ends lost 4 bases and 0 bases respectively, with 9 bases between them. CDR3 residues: CASSVTGTTNEKLFF. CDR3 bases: TGTGCCAGCAGTGTTACAGGGACAACTAATGAAAAACTGTTTTTT.

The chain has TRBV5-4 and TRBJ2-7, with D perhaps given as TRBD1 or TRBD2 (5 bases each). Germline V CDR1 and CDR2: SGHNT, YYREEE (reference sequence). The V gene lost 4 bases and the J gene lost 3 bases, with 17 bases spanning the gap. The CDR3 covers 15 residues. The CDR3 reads CASSHAGSSGYEQYF. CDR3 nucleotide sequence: TGTGCCAGCAGCCACGCAGGGTCCAGCGGCTACGAGCAGTACTTC.

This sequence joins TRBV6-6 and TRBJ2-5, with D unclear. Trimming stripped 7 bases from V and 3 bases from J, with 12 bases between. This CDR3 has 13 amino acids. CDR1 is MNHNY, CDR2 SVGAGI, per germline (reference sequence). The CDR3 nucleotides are TGTGCCAGCACCTTACGGCGAGAAGAGACCCAGTACTTC. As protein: CASTLRREETQYF.

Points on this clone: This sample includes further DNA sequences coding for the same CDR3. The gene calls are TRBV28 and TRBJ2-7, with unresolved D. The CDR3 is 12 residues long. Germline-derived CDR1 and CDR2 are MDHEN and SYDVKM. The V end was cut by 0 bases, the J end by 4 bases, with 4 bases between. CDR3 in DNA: TGTGCCAGCAGTTTATGGGGATACGAGCAGTACTTC. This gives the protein CASSLWGYEQYF.